This T cell receptor (beta chain) was profiled in a study of Tregs in tolerant kidney transplant recipients. TCRdb's copy holds only in-frame clones and misses some; the assay was immunoSEQ multiplex PCR. The table records more than 95,000 clones, 92% of them present only once. Trimming removed 3 bases from V and 1 base from J, with 10 bases in between. The germline gives CDR1 SGHNT, CDR2 YYREEE (reference sequence). The CDR3 runs 14 residues. Unstimulated Tregs (CD4+CD25+CD127-) and CD4+CD25- non-Tregs were sorted from PBMCs. Sample: CD4+ T cells from blood. This sequence joins TRBV5-4 and TRBJ1-2, with TRBD1 as a possible D gene (6 bases). This clonotype originated in a human donor in good health. The CDR3 sequence: CASSWGQNNYGYTF. In nucleotides, the CDR3 is TGTGCCAGCAGCTGGGGACAAAATAACTATGGCTACACCTTC.